The 12 T cell receptor beta chains below come from one sample, sequenced in a study of shared clonotypes between healthy human individuals. Profiling relied on immunoSEQ multiplex PCR, and the TCRdb table lists in-frame clones only, not all of them. The sample contains 400,000 to 500,000 clones, about 82% of which appear only once. The specimen was PBMCs. All receptors derive from a woman between 40 and 55 years old in good health. Some clones in this sample may be carry-over from other donors' samples.

In its sample, this clone was seen a few times. The chain couples TRBV28 to TRBJ2-2, with 8 bases identical to TRBD1. The CDR3 runs to 15 residues. Germline loops: CDR1 MDHEN, CDR2 SYDVKM. V was pared by 5 bases and J by 1 base, with 3 bases of the junction left unmatched. Here the CDR3 reads CASSKDRVNTGELFF. The CDR3 DNA reads as TGTGCCAGCAGTAAGGACAGGGTGAACACCGGGGAGCTGTTTTTT.

The chain recombines TRBV27 with TRBJ1-4; D is uncertain. CDR1 is MNHEY, CDR2 SMNVEV, per germline (reference sequence). V shed 6 bases and J shed 7 bases, with 9 bases lying between them. CDR3 length: 12 residues. The CDR3 DNA sequence: TGTGCCAGCAGGGCCACTGGTGAAAAACTGTTTTTT. Residues: CASRATGEKLFF.

The V call is TRBV7-2, the J call TRBJ2-7; 7 bases align to TRBD2. The CDR3 covers 14 residues. Germline assignment: CDR1 SGHTA and CDR2 FQGNSA. V shed 4 bases, J shed 3 bases, and the junction held 6 bases outside the gene matches. In DNA, the CDR3 is TGTGCCAGCAGCTCGAGACTAGCCGGCTACGAGCAGTACTTC. Translation: CASSSRLAGYEQYF.

In its sample, this clone was seen once. This chain uses TRBV30 with TRBJ2-3, with 13 bases fitting TRBD2. Germline values: CDR1 GTSNPN, CDR2 SVGIG (reference sequence). The CDR3 totals 19 residues. V dropped 0 bases and J dropped 3; count of bases not matched to a gene: 12. The DNA for the CDR3 is TGTGCCTGGAGTGTAGCCCTGCCGGGACTAGCGGGAAGGACAGATACGCAGTATTTT. Its translation is CAWSVALPGLAGRTDTQYF.

This clone was seen more than once but under ten times. This rearrangement joins TRBV14 to TRBJ2-3; D is unclear. V was clipped by 0 bases and J by 5 bases, with 15 bases between them. Germline V gene data show CDR1 as SGHDN and CDR2 as FVKESK. The CDR3 extends over 16 amino acids. Written as DNA, the CDR3 is TGTGCCAGCAGCCAAGAGAGGTTCAGGTCTGTAGATACGCAGTATTTT. Translation: CASSQERFRSVDTQYF.

The chain links TRBV19 to TRBJ1-1; 8 nucleotides match TRBD1. Losses at the gene ends were 5 bases for V and 7 bases for J; bases not matched to a gene: 21. The CDR3 totals 18 residues. Germline V gives CDR1 LNHDA, CDR2 SQIVND (reference sequence). The CDR3 region is CASSPFEQLRQGISEAFF. The DNA for the CDR3 is TGTGCCAGTAGTCCCTTCGAACAATTAAGACAGGGGATAAGTGAAGCTTTCTTT.

This clone was seen only a few times. This chain joins TRBV14 and TRBJ2-3; D remains ambiguous. Germline CDR1 reads SGHDN; CDR2 reads FVKESK. Trimming shortened V by 5 bases and J by 6 bases, and 9 bases separated the two germline ends. The CDR3 has 12 amino acids. CDR3: CASSYIDDTQYF. CDR3 sequence (DNA): TGTGCCAGCAGCTACATTGACGATACGCAGTATTTT.

V usage is TRBV5-1 and J usage is TRBJ1-2; D is unresolved. Germline V gives CDR1 SGHRS, CDR2 YFSETQ. The CDR3 has 15 residues. Trimming shortened V by 0 bases and J by 4 bases, and 13 bases separated the two germline ends. CDR3 bases: TGCGCCAGCAGCTTGGATACAACCTCTTTCTATGGCTACACCTTC. Amino acids: CASSLDTTSFYGYTF.

The rearrangement links TRBV29-1 to TRBJ2-2, with 10 nucleotides matching TRBD2. The length of the CDR3 is 15 residues. V was clipped by 4 bases and J by 5 bases; unmatched bases: 7. Germline V CDR1 and CDR2: SQVTM, ANQGSEA. CDR3 sequence (DNA): TGCAGCGTTGGAGCGGGAGGGCCGGGGACCGGGGAGCTGTTTTTT. Translation: CSVGAGGPGTGELFF.

This rearrangement joins TRBV15 to TRBJ1-3; D unclear. CDR3 size: 13 residues. Trimming removed 5 bases at V and 0 bases at J, with 5 bases between. Per the germline V gene, CDR1 is LNHNV and CDR2 is YYDKDF (reference sequence). The CDR3: CATSFYSGNTIYF. The CDR3 nucleotides are TGTGCCACCAGCTTCTACTCTGGAAACACCATATATTTT.

The table lists this clone with a few counts. This CDR3 is also generated by other DNA sequences in the sample. The chain employs TRBV5-6 and TRBJ1-5; a weak D match, TRBD1 (6 bases). Deletions cut 0 bases from V and 1 base from J, with 8 bases between. This CDR3 has 15 amino acids. Germline CDR1 is SGHDT and CDR2 is YYEEEE. The CDR3: CASSLGGGSNQPQHF. The CDR3 DNA is TGTGCCAGCAGCTTGGGAGGGGGGAGCAATCAGCCCCAGCATTTT.

This clone is medium-sized (0.01 to 0.1%). This same CDR3 is encoded by further DNA sequences in the sample. The chain uses TRBV28 and TRBJ2-7, with 10 bases aligning to TRBD2. Germline V gene data show CDR1 as MDHEN and CDR2 as SYDVKM. Germline trimming cut 2 bases from V and 3 bases from J; bases unmatched to any gene: 4. The CDR3 has 15 residues. CDR3: CASSLSPSGSYEQYF. In nucleotides, the CDR3 is TGTGCCAGCAGTTTAAGTCCTAGCGGGAGCTACGAGCAGTACTTC.